This is a list of T cell receptor beta chains from one sample in a study of a mutant IDH1 vaccine in newly diagnosed glioma. The method was immunoSEQ multiplex PCR; TCRdb's version includes in-frame clones alone and lacks a portion of them. The repertoire consists of about 36,000 clones, with under 90% occurring once and the leading ten covering over 12%. Which antigens these TCRs recognize remains unknown. The sequenced sample was peripheral blood mononuclear cells (PBMCs), obtained from a glioma patient whose treatment included an IDH1 peptide vaccine. The receptor source for this set is a woman in her thirties with glioma. Some clones in this sample may be carry-over from other donors' samples. CDR3s include the opening cysteine and the closing phenylalanine or tryptophan. A D gene is named only where the DNA matches it firmly. The listing skips clone size in some rows; elsewhere it reads once, few, many or a size class.

>TRBD2|NA|16|TRBV28|TRBJ2-7
TGTGCCAGCAGTCCTGGTGCTAGCGGCTACTCCTACGAGCAGTACTTC
CASSPGASGYSYEQYF
>TRBD2|NA|15|TRBV5-4|TRBJ2-5
TGTGCCAGCAGCCCGGGTGGGACTAGGCAGGAGACCCAGTACTTC
CASSPGGTRQETQYF
>NA|once|16|TRBV4-2|TRBJ2-5
TGTGCCAGCAGCCGCACCGGGATTGGCGAAGGAGAGACCCAGTACTTC
CASSRTGIGEGETQYF
>NA|NA|12|TRBV11-2|TRBJ2-3
TGTGCCAGCAGCCCACATTGGGATACGCAGTATTTT
CASSPHWDTQYF
>TRBD1|few|14|TRBV30|TRBJ1-1
TGTGCCTGGAGGCCAACAGGGGGTGGTACTGAAGCTTTCTTT
CAWRPTGGGTEAFF
>NA|NA|14|TRBV7-2|TRBJ1-1
TGTGCCAGCAGCTACCTTGGCGGGAACACTGAAGCTTTCTTT
CASSYLGGNTEAFF
>TRBD1|NA|16|TRBV4-1|TRBJ2-7
TGCGCCAGCAGCCAAGTTTTCGGGACAGGGGCCTACGAGCAGTACTTC
CASSQVFGTGAYEQYF
>TRBD2|NA|17|TRBV6-9|TRBJ2-5
TGTGCCAGCCTATCTGTCGGGCGGGAGTCCCTCTGGGAGACCCAGTACTTC
CASLSVGRESLWETQYF
>NA|few|11|TRBV29-1|TRBJ1-1
TGCAGCGTTGAAGGAGGGACTGAAGCTTTCTTT
CSVEGGTEAFF
>TRBD1|medium-sized|17|TRBV28|TRBJ1-1
TGTGCCAGCAGCCCGGGGGGGACAGGGAGGGTAGGGACTGAAGCTTTCTTT
CASSPGGTGRVGTEAFF
>NA|NA|16|TRBV6-5|TRBJ1-1
TGTGCCAGCAGTTACCGCAAGAGGGTTAGGGACACTGAAGCTTTCTTT
CASSYRKRVRDTEAFF
>TRBD1|NA|14|TRBV7-8|TRBJ2-7
TGTGCCAGCAGCGGGGGACAGCGTTCCTACGAGCAGTACTTC
CASSGGQRSYEQYF
>NA|NA|14|TRBV2|TRBJ2-7
TGTGCCAGCAGTGAAGAGGAACAGCAATACGAGCAGTACTTC
CASSEEEQQYEQYF
>NA|once|17|TRBV5-6|TRBJ1-3
TGTGCCAGCAGCTTGGACTACGGGTCGATGTCTAGAAACACCATATATTTT
CASSLDYGSMSRNTIYF
>TRBD2|hyperexpanded|15|TRBV19|TRBJ2-1
TGTGCCAGTAGTAAGACTAGCGGGAGCTACAATGAGCAGTTCTTC
CASSKTSGSYNEQFF
>TRBD2|NA|18|TRBV5-1|TRBJ2-1
TGCGCCAGCAGCTTGACTCCCCCGGGGACTAGCGGGAGTAATGAGCAGTTCTTC
CASSLTPPGTSGSNEQFF
>NA|NA|14|TRBV7-6|TRBJ2-3
TGTGCCAGCTCCCCCCGCACTGGCACAGATACGCAGTATTTT
CASSPRTGTDTQYF
>NA|NA|16|TRBV7-6|TRBJ1-4
TGTGCCAGCAGCTCCGAGGCGCTCAGGGCAGTGGAAAAACTGTTTTTT
CASSSEALRAVEKLFF
>NA|NA|17|TRBV15|TRBJ2-1
TGTGCCACCAGCAGAGGCCCCATGAGGAGCTCCTACAATGAGCAGTTCTTC
CATSRGPMRSSYNEQFF
>NA|NA|16|TRBV15|TRBJ1-2
TGTGCCACCAGCAGAGATAAGGGCTACGCTAACTATGGCTACACCTTC
CATSRDKGYANYGYTF
>TRBD2|NA|16|TRBV27|TRBJ2-1
TGTGCCAGCAGTCCCGCGCCCCCGACTAGCGGGAGTATCGGGTTCTTC
CASSPAPPTSGSIGFF
>NA|NA|14|TRBV10-1|TRBJ2-1
TGCGCCAGCAGTGAGTCAGGAATCTACAATGAGCAGTTCTTC
CASSESGIYNEQFF
>NA|NA|15|TRBV11-3|TRBJ2-1
TGTGCCAGCAGCTTAGGGGCAGGGATTCACAATGAGCAGTTCTTC
CASSLGAGIHNEQFF
>NA|NA|15|TRBV4-1|TRBJ2-7
TGCGCCAGCAGCCAAGATCGAGTTCCCTCCTACGAGCAGTACTTC
CASSQDRVPSYEQYF
>TRBD1|NA|16|TRBV27|TRBJ2-3
TGTGCCAGCAGTTTATCGGACAGGACTTTCACAGATACGCAGTATTTT
CASSLSDRTFTDTQYF
>NA|NA|13|TRBV28|TRBJ2-7
TGTGCCAGCAGTTTAATAGCGGCACACGAGCAGTACTTC
CASSLIAAHEQYF
>NA|NA|11|TRBV19|TRBJ2-7
TGTGCCACCTCGGACCCCCAGCGACAGTACTTC
CATSDPQRQYF
>NA|NA|14|TRBV27|TRBJ2-1
TGTGCCAGCAGCCTCCTCCCGAGGGGGAATGAGCAGTTCTTC
CASSLLPRGNEQFF
>NA|NA|13|TRBV28|TRBJ2-7
TGTGCCAGCAGCAGGGACGTCGCTTACGAGCAGTACTTC
CASSRDVAYEQYF
>TRBD2|NA|14|TRBV28|TRBJ2-7
TGTGCCAGCAGTCCTCTAGCGGGAGACTACGAGCAGTACTTC
CASSPLAGDYEQYF
>NA|NA|13|TRBV5-5|TRBJ2-7
TGTGCCAGCAGCTTAGGAGGGTTCGGCGAGCAGTACTTC
CASSLGGFGEQYF
>TRBD1|once|15|TRBV7-9|TRBJ1-5
TGTGCCAGCAGCTTAGGGGACAGGGAGGATCAGCCCCAGCATTTT
CASSLGDREDQPQHF
>TRBD1|NA|17|TRBV5-4|TRBJ2-7
TGTGCCAGCAGGGCAGGGGGAGCCCGTGCGTCCTCCTACGAGCAGTACTTC
CASRAGGARASSYEQYF
>NA|NA|12|TRBV11-2|TRBJ2-5
TGTGCCAGCAGCCCCGGCAGGGAGACCCAGTACTTC
CASSPGRETQYF
>NA|few|12|TRBV7-9|TRBJ1-2
TGTGCCAGCACCAACTCCAACTATGGCTACACCTTC
CASTNSNYGYTF
>NA|NA|12|TRBV6-1|TRBJ2-1
TGTGCCAGCAGCGTAGGGGATTTTGAGCAGTTCTTC
CASSVGDFEQFF
>TRBD1|NA|17|TRBV2|TRBJ2-7
TGTGCCAGCACCAAAAGGGGGACAGGGGCGCCAAGGGACGAGCAGTACTTC
CASTKRGTGAPRDEQYF
>NA|once|13|TRBV28|TRBJ2-1
TGTGCCAGCAGTGTAGGGACTCGGGGTGAGCAGTTCTTC
CASSVGTRGEQFF
>TRBD1|NA|15|TRBV2|TRBJ1-4
TGTGCCAGCAATATTTACCAGGGGGCGGATGAAAAACTGTTTTTT
CASNIYQGADEKLFF
>NA|few|14|TRBV19|TRBJ2-6
TGTGCCAGTAAAAAGGGGCCTGGGGCCAACGTCCTGACTTTC
CASKKGPGANVLTF
>TRBD1|NA|14|TRBV30|TRBJ2-2
TGTGCCTGGAGTACAGGGGCGAACACCGGGGAGCTGTTTTTT
CAWSTGANTGELFF
>TRBD1|NA|14|TRBV6-1|TRBJ2-7
TGTGCCAGCAGTGCGGGACAGAGCTCCTACGAGCAGTACTTC
CASSAGQSSYEQYF
>NA|once|15|TRBV19|TRBJ2-1
TGTGCCAGTCGAAGAGAGAACGTCGAGGGTCGCGAGCAGTTCTTC
CASRRENVEGREQFF
>NA|NA|14|TRBV19|TRBJ2-6
TGTGCCAGTACGGTGACAGGCCGGGCCAACGTCCTGACTTTC
CASTVTGRANVLTF
>NA|NA|16|TRBV10-2|TRBJ1-5
TGCGCCAGCAGTGAAAGGGGCGACAGACCCAATCAGCCCCAGCATTTT
CASSERGDRPNQPQHF
>NA|NA|13|TRBV18|TRBJ1-5
TGTGCCAGCTCTACGGGAAGGCAGTGGCCCCAGCATTTT
CASSTGRQWPQHF
>NA|once|21|TRBV1|TRBJ2-7
TGCACCAGCAGCCAAGAGTGGGGCCCCGGACTAGCGGGGTCGGGTCTAGGCGAGCAGTACTTC
CTSSQEWGPGLAGSGLGEQYF
>TRBD2|NA|15|TRBV2|TRBJ2-1
TGTGCCAGCAGGCTCCGACTAGCGGGTTACAATGAGCAGTTCTTC
CASRLRLAGYNEQFF
>NA|NA|15|TRBV10-2|TRBJ2-7
TGCGCCAGCAGTGAAGCAGGGCCGCCTGATCTCGAGCAGTACTTC
CASSEAGPPDLEQYF
>NA|NA|14|TRBV11-2|TRBJ2-7
TGTGCCAGCAGCTTAGGGGACCTAGCCTACGAGCAGTACTTC
CASSLGDLAYEQYF
>TRBD1|few|13|TRBV16|TRBJ1-2
TGTGCCAGCAGCCCGGACAGGGGGCAGAGCTACACCTTC
CASSPDRGQSYTF
>TRBD1|once|17|TRBV5-6|TRBJ2-6
TGTGCCAGCAGCCCCGGGACAGAGGTGATTGGGGCCAACGTCCTGACTTTC
CASSPGTEVIGANVLTF
>TRBD2|NA|17|TRBV7-8|TRBJ2-1
TGTGCCAGCAGCTTTTTAGCGGGATGGGAGGGTGGGGCTGAGCAGTTCTTC
CASSFLAGWEGGAEQFF
>TRBD2|NA|17|TRBV15|TRBJ2-1
TGTGCCACCAGCGGGGGAGCGGGAGGGCTCTCCTACAATGAGCAGTTCTTC
CATSGGAGGLSYNEQFF
>NA|once|12|TRBV9|TRBJ2-1
TGTGCCAGCAGCGTAGGGCGTAATGAGCAGTTCTTC
CASSVGRNEQFF
>NA|NA|14|TRBV27|TRBJ2-5
TGTGCCAGCAGTTTACGGGGTCCCCAAGAGACCCAGTACTTC
CASSLRGPQETQYF
>NA|NA|13|TRBV10-3|TRBJ2-7
TGTGCCATCAGTGAGAGGAGAGCCTACGAGCAGTACTTC
CAISERRAYEQYF